The 24 T cell receptor beta chains below were found in one sample sequenced in a study of blood T cell repertoires in COVID-19. Libraries were prepared by immunoSEQ multiplex PCR; TCRdb keeps only in-frame clonotypes and omits some of them. The profile shows about 140,000 clones, around 88% of them singletons. Sequenced material: peripheral blood. The receptors here all came from a woman in her sixties with acute or convalescent COVID-19.

The chain is built from TRBV24-1 and TRBJ2-5, with TRBD1 as a possible D gene (5 bases). Germline loops: CDR1 KGHDR, CDR2 SFDVKD. With 5 bases removed from V and 5 bases from J, the gap between germline ends came to 8 bases. The CDR3 loop spans 12 amino acids. The CDR3 here is CATSGQKETQYF. CDR3 DNA sequence: TGTGCCACCAGTGGACAGAAGGAGACCCAGTACTTC.

The CDR3 nucleotides are TGTGCCAGCAGCCCGCAGGAATATGGCTACACCTTC. Protein: CASSPQEYGYTF. V and J are TRBV7-9 and TRBJ1-2; no clear D. Germline V lookup: CDR1 SEHNR, CDR2 FQNEAQ (reference sequence). Trimming pared 5 bases from V and 5 bases from J, leaving 9 bases between. This CDR3 comprises 12 residues.

Only one count was recorded for this clone. This sequence joins TRBV19 and TRBJ1-2; unclear D gene. With 4 bases removed from V and 7 bases from J, the gap between germline ends came to 10 bases. The CDR3 has 12 residues. Germline CDR1 LNHDA, CDR2 SQIVND (reference sequence). DNA for the CDR3: TGTGCCAGTAGTAATTCCGGGGTTGGCTACACCTTC. As protein: CASSNSGVGYTF.

Regarding this clone: The sample contains more than one DNA sequence encoding this CDR3. This chain connects TRBV14 to TRBJ1-2; D is possibly TRBD1 (6 bases). V lost 4 bases, J lost 2 bases, and 8 bases lay in between. The CDR3 spans 13 residues. Germline V CDR1 and CDR2: SGHDN, FVKESK. CDR3: CASSPDRNYGYTF. DNA of the CDR3: TGTGCCAGCAGCCCGGACAGAAACTATGGCTACACCTTC.

V usage is TRBV7-2 and J usage is TRBJ2-3, with D perhaps TRBD1 (6 bases). Germline V gene lookup returns CDR1 SGHTA and CDR2 FQGNSA. V was cut by 5 bases and J by 0 bases, with 15 bases left in between. The CDR3 sequence is 16 residues long. As DNA, the CDR3 is TGTGCCAGCAGCCCACAGGGTTTTACTAGCACAGATACGCAGTATTTT. As protein: CASSPQGFTSTDTQYF.

The V and J genes are TRBV19 and TRBJ2-2; 9 bases are a match to TRBD1. This CDR3 has 14 residues. The V gene end was trimmed by 6 bases and the J gene end by 3 bases; junction bases not matched to a gene: 2. Germline V gives CDR1 LNHDA, CDR2 SQIVND (reference sequence). CDR3 bases: TGTGCCAGTAGCGGGACAGGGCACACCGGGGAGCTGTTTTTT. It encodes CASSGTGHTGELFF.

This clone was found once. The gene calls are TRBV4-1 and TRBJ2-6; weak D call: TRBD2 (6 bases). This CDR3 has 18 amino acids. Germline CDR1 and CDR2: MGHRA and YSYEKL. V was cut by 0 bases and J by 0 bases, with 12 bases left in between. The DNA for the CDR3 is TGCGCCAGCAGCCAAGATAGCGGTCATCTCTCTGGGGCCAACGTCCTGACTTTC. It yields the protein CASSQDSGHLSGANVLTF.

The gene calls are TRBV6-4 and TRBJ1-1; possible D gene TRBD1, 6 bases. CDR1 and CDR2 from the germline V gene are MRHNA and SNTAGT. Trimming took 4 bases from V and 5 from J, leaving 11 bases between them. CDR3 length: 13 residues. CDR3 residues: CASSAGARTEAFF. Here the CDR3 DNA reads TGTGCCAGCAGTGCAGGGGCCAGGACTGAAGCTTTCTTT.

The chain uses TRBV21-1 and TRBJ1-4; no DNA check was done on the table's D call, TRBD1. TRBV21-1 is described as a pseudogene. The CDR3 spans 16 residues. The CDR3 protein is CASSKGTGGTNEKLFF. The CDR3 DNA is TGTGCCAGCAGCAAAGGGACAGGGGGCACTAATGAAAAACTGTTTTTT.

V is TRBV6-5 and J is TRBJ2-1; TRBD2 is a possible D gene (6 bases). Trimming removed 0 bases at V and 4 bases at J, with 13 bases between. Germline V gives CDR1 MNHEY, CDR2 SVGAGI. The CDR3 sequence is 16 residues long. CDR3 DNA sequence: TGTGCCAGCAGTTACTCGCGGCTTAGCGGTTACAATGAGCAGTTCTTC. Translating it yields CASSYSRLSGYNEQFF.

The chain combines TRBV11-2 with TRBJ1-2; D not resolved. The V gene lost 7 bases and the J gene lost 0 bases, with 12 bases spanning the gap. This CDR3 has 14 amino acids. Germline CDR1 reads SGHAT; CDR2 reads FQNNGV. CDR3 DNA sequence: TGTGCCAGCAAAGTTGTTGAGGCTAACTATGGCTACACCTTC. Protein product: CASKVVEANYGYTF.

The V gene is TRBV11-3, the J gene TRBJ2-3; 13 nucleotides agree with TRBD2. The CDR3 sequence is 18 residues long. Germline-derived CDR1 and CDR2 are SGHNT and YENEEA. J gave up 2 bases and V 4 bases, and 9 bases lay outside the gene matches. This CDR3 is CASSSWTSGGPDTDTQYF. For the CDR3, the DNA is TGTGCCAGCAGCTCGTGGACTAGCGGGGGCCCCGACACAGATACGCAGTATTTT.

J is TRBJ1-1 and V is TRBV15; D not resolved. The CDR3 runs 16 residues. CDR1 is LNHNV, CDR2 YYDKDF, per germline (reference sequence). With 1 base removed from V and 0 bases from J, the gap between germline ends came to 12 bases. The CDR3 region is CATSRVGSALNTEAFF. CDR3 sequence (DNA): TGTGCCACCAGCAGAGTCGGGTCCGCTTTGAACACTGAAGCTTTCTTT.

The CDR3 loop is CASRSTSGVVITQYF. The CDR3 coding sequence is TGTGCCAGCAGGTCGACTAGCGGGGTCGTAATTACGCAGTATTTT. The chain employs TRBV28 and TRBJ2-3; TRBD2 agrees at 11 bases. Germline V lookup: CDR1 MDHEN, CDR2 SYDVKM. The CDR3 consists of 15 residues. The V segment lost 6 bases and the J segment 8 bases; nucleotides outside the gene matches: 10.

The chain links TRBV19 to TRBJ1-2; TRBD1 aligns across 9 bases. Germline CDR1 LNHDA, CDR2 SQIVND (reference sequence). Trimming at V came to 5 bases and at J to 5 bases, leaving 6 bases not matched to a gene. The length of the CDR3 is 14 residues. As DNA, the CDR3 is TGTGCCAGTAGTGAGGGACAGGGACTTTATGGCTACACCTTC. This gives the protein CASSEGQGLYGYTF.

The chain joins TRBV30 to TRBJ1-5, with TRBD1 as a possible D gene (5 bases). This CDR3 is built from 14 residues. Germline-derived CDR1 and CDR2 are GTSNPN and SVGIG (reference sequence). Trimming removed 0 bases at V and 6 bases at J, with 12 bases between. The CDR3 spells CAWSVRGVGQPQHF. In DNA, the CDR3 is TGTGCCTGGAGTGTACGGGGGGTGGGTCAGCCCCAGCATTTT. Variable domain in full (rest from reference TRBV30 and TRBJ1-5): SQTIHQWPATLVQPVGSPLSLECTVEGTSNPNLYWYRQAAGRGLQLLFYSVGIGQISSEVPQNLSASRPQDRQFILSSKKLLLSDSGFYLCAWSVRGVGQPQHFGDGTRLSIL.

J is TRBJ1-2 and V is TRBV6-1; possible D gene TRBD1, 6 bases. The V end lost 1 base, the J end lost 0 bases, and 12 bases lay between the germline ends. This CDR3 contains 16 residues. The germline CDR1 and CDR2 sequences are MNHNS and SASEGT. This CDR3 is CASSEVGAIANYGYTF. The CDR3 DNA follows: TGTGCCAGCAGTGAAGTGGGGGCGATAGCTAACTATGGCTACACCTTC.

This chain links TRBV7-2 with TRBJ1-2, with 7 nucleotides matching TRBD1. J was trimmed by 6 bases and V by 1 base; bases with no gene match: 5. The germline V gene encodes CDR1 SGHTA and CDR2 FQGNSA. The CDR3 has 14 residues. CDR3 in DNA: TGTGCCAGCAGCTTAGTCAGGGGACAGAATGGCTACACCTTC. Translation gives CASSLVRGQNGYTF.

The rearrangement joins TRBV28 to TRBJ1-1; 12 bases match TRBD1. Germline CDR1 MDHEN, CDR2 SYDVKM. J gave up 4 bases and V 8 bases, and 5 bases lay outside the gene matches. This CDR3 has 14 residues. CDR3 nucleotides: TGTGCCAGCGGGACAGGGGGCGAATTCACTGAAGCTTTCTTT. Its translation: CASGTGGEFTEAFF.

This clone came up a few times. Other DNA sequences in this specimen translate into the identical CDR3. For the CDR3, the DNA is TGTGCCAGCAGTCGACAGGGGGCCGGCGAGCAGTACTTC. Translated, it gives CASSRQGAGEQYF. This sequence joins TRBV6-5 and TRBJ2-7; 10 nucleotides match TRBD1. With V trimmed by 5 bases and J by 6 bases, 4 bases remained unmatched. Germline V CDR1 and CDR2: MNHEY, SVGAGI. This CDR3 region has 13 residues.

The rearrangement joins TRBV2 to TRBJ1-1; D unresolved. The CDR3 runs to 11 residues. Germline lookup yields CDR1 SNHLY and CDR2 FYNNEI. Trimming took off 6 bases at V and 5 bases at J, with 7 bases between the two ends. In DNA form, the CDR3 reads TGTGCCAGCAGAGAGAATACTGAAGCTTTCTTT. This sequence encodes CASRENTEAFF.

This chain joins TRBV29-1 and TRBJ1-1, with a possible D match to TRBD1 (6 bases). Germline CDR1 is SQVTM and CDR2 is ANQGSEA. The CDR3 sequence is 14 residues long. Trimming shortened V by 3 bases and J by 3 bases, and 14 bases separated the two germline ends. The CDR3 nucleotides are TGCAGCGTTGACAGGGGTGGTGTGGACACTGAAGCTTTCTTT. This gives the protein CSVDRGGVDTEAFF.

The V call is TRBV16, the J call TRBJ1-4, with TRBD1 matching over 8 bases. The V and J ends lost 5 bases and 6 bases, in that order; junction bases with no gene match: 8. Germline lookup yields CDR1 KGHSY and CDR2 FQNENV. The CDR3 is made up of 15 amino acids. CDR3 in amino acids: CASSLPDRGHEKLFF. DNA for the CDR3: TGTGCCAGCAGCTTGCCTGACAGGGGTCATGAAAAACTGTTTTTT.

This clone has only one observation. This chain connects TRBV4-1 to TRBJ2-4; 10 bases line up with TRBD2. V shed 4 bases, J shed 6 bases, and the junction held 6 bases outside the gene matches. The CDR3 has 15 residues. The germline gives CDR1 MGHRA, CDR2 YSYEKL. The CDR3 nucleotides read TGCGCCAGCAGCCCGACTCAGCGGGGGGGAAACATTCAGTACTTC. Encoded protein: CASSPTQRGGNIQYF.